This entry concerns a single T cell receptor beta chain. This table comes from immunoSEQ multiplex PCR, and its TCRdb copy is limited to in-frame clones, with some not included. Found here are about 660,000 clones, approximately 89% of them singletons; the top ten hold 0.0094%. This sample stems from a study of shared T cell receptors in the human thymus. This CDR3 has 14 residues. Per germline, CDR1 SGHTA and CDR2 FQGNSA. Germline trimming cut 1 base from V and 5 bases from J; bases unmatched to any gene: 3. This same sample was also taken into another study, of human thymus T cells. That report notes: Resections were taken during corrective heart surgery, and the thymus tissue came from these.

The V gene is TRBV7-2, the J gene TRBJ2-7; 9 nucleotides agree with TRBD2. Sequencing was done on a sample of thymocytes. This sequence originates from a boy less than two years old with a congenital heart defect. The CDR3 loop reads CASSLDPSGNEQYF. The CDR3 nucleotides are TGTGCCAGCAGCTTAGACCCTAGCGGGAACGAGCAGTACTTC. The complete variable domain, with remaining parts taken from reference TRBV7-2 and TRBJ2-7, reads GAGVSQSPSNKVTEKGKDVELRCDPISGHTALYWYRQSLGQGLEFLIYFQGNSAPDKSGLPSDRFSAERTGGSVSTLTIQRTQQEDSAVYLCASSLDPSGNEQYFGPGTRLTVT.